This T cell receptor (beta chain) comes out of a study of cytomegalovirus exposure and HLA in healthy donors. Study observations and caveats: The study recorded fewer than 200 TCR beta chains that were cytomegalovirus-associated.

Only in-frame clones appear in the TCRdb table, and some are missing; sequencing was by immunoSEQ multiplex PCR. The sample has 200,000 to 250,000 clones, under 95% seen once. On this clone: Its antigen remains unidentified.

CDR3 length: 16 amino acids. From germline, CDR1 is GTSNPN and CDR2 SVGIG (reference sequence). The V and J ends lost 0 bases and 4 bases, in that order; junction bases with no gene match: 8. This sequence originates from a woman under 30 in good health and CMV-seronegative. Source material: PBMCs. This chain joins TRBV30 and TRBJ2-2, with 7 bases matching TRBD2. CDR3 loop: CAWSVLGGRVTGELFF. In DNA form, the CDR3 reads TGTGCCTGGAGTGTACTGGGCGGGAGAGTCACCGGGGAGCTGTTTTTT.